Reported below is one T cell receptor (beta chain). What it binds is unknown. This specimen belongs to a study of Ad26.COV2.S vaccination and SARS-CoV-2 variants. Background on the study: Into the muscle, Ad26.COV2.S was dosed once or twice, 56 days apart. Study-level findings and limits: It was vaccine recipients, not placebo recipients, who had the higher spike-specific TCR breadth. Substantial breadth was reportedly displayed by spike-specific CD8+ and CD4+ T cell responses after vaccination.

Treatment of the sample: roughly 20 received Ad26.COV2.S at low or high dose, single or two shots; about five received placebo; per-sample allocation not given. The study sampled participants on day 63 after the first vaccine or placebo injection. Boston supplied an adult donor aged 18-55 years. Germline CDR1 reads SGDLS; CDR2 reads YYNGEE. This CDR3 spans 14 amino acids. The trim removed 1 base at V and 5 bases at J, leaving 4 bases unmatched. Clones were sequenced by immunoSEQ multiplex PCR, and TCRdb holds only the in-frame ones, with some missing. The sample carries more than 350,000 clones, 90% recorded once.

Sequenced material: peripheral blood, taken in a trial of Ad26.COV2.S vaccine versus placebo. This TCR was sampled from a person between 18 and 65 years old who received the Ad26.COV2.S COVID-19 vaccine or a placebo. The V gene is TRBV9, the J gene TRBJ2-5; 8 positions match TRBD1. The CDR3 DNA is TGTGCCAGCAGCGTACAGGGGGCTCGGGAGACCCAGTACTTC. Translation: CASSVQGARETQYF.